Shown below are 25 T cell receptor beta chains from a single sample sequenced in a study of blood T cell repertoires in COVID-19. This table comes from immunoSEQ multiplex PCR, and its TCRdb copy is limited to in-frame clones, with some not included. Altogether about 78,000 clones are present, around 88% being singletons, with the ten largest covering approximately 4.9%. Input material: peripheral blood. These receptors came from a woman aged 80 or older with active or convalescent COVID-19.

The genes are TRBV5-4 and TRBJ1-1; TRBD1 matches at 11 bases. This CDR3 is built from 13 residues. After removal of 10 bases from V and 7 bases from J, the junction contained 9 bases not matched to a gene. CDR1 and CDR2 (germline): SGHNT, YYREEE (reference sequence). As DNA, the CDR3 is TGTGCCGCAGGGACAGGGGGAAAGGATGAAGCTTTCTTT. This translates into CAAGTGGKDEAFF.

The chain is built from TRBV28 and TRBJ1-5; TRBD1 matches at 7 bases. The CDR3 runs 14 residues. Germline CDR1 reads MDHEN; CDR2 reads SYDVKM. The trim removed 5 bases at V and 6 bases at J, leaving 7 bases unmatched. The CDR3 nucleotides are TGTGCCAGCAGTAGGGACAGCTTAAGTCAGCCCCAGCATTTT. Translated, it gives CASSRDSLSQPQHF. Variable domain in full (rest from reference TRBV28 and TRBJ1-5): DVKVTQSSRYLVKRTGEKVFLECVQDMDHENMFWYRQDPGLGLRLIYFSYDVKMKEKGDIPEGYSVSREKKERFSLILESASTNQTSMYLCASSRDSLSQPQHFGDGTRLSIL.

V gene TRBV5-1 combines with J gene TRBJ2-1, with 7 bases aligning to TRBD2. V dropped 5 bases and J dropped 4; count of bases not matched to a gene: 6. The V gene's germline CDR1 is SGHRS and CDR2 YFSETQ. The CDR3 length is 14 residues. The chain's CDR3 is CASSILATYNEQFF. CDR3 nucleotides: TGCGCCAGCAGTATACTAGCGACATACAATGAGCAGTTCTTC.

The chain carries TRBV2 and TRBJ2-3, with TRBD1 as a possible D gene (5 bases). From germline, CDR1 is SNHLY and CDR2 FYNNEI. This CDR3 contains 12 residues. V was cut by 5 bases and J by 4 bases, with 7 bases left in between. The CDR3 DNA sequence: TGTGCCAGCAGTAGGACATCAGATACGCAGTATTTT. As protein: CASSRTSDTQYF.

The V gene is TRBV12-3 or TRBV12-4, the J gene TRBJ1-1; the match to TRBD1 covers 10 bases. V lost 1 base, J lost 8 bases, and 1 base stayed unmatched. The CDR3 consists of 13 residues. Here the CDR3 reads CASSLVTGGEAFF. The CDR3 region has the DNA TGTGCCAGCAGTTTAGTGACAGGGGGCGAAGCTTTCTTT.

The chain has TRBV5-4 and TRBJ2-3; possible D gene TRBD2, 5 bases. Germline CDR1 and CDR2: SGHNT and YYREEE (reference sequence). This CDR3 is 14 amino acids long. V shed 0 bases and J shed 4 bases, with 9 bases lying between them. CDR3 bases: TGTGCCAGCAGCTTGGCCCTGGGAGCAGATACGCAGTATTTT. Translating gives CASSLALGADTQYF.

The chain combines TRBV7-2 with TRBJ2-7; D call uncertain. The CDR3 consists of 15 residues. Germline V gives CDR1 SGHTA, CDR2 FQGNSA. V dropped 1 base and J dropped 0 bases, with 10 bases sitting between them. CDR3 coding DNA: TGTGCCAGCAGCTTAGGGTGGGCACGCTCCTACGAGCAGTACTTC. Residues: CASSLGWARSYEQYF.

This clone was detected only once. This chain joins TRBV18 and TRBJ1-2; no clear D. Looked up from germline, CDR1 is KGHSH and CDR2 is LQKENI. Trimming pared 2 bases from V and 0 bases from J, leaving 10 bases between. The length of the CDR3 is 15 residues. The CDR3 reads CASSPGLEANYGYTF. For the CDR3, the DNA is TGTGCCAGCTCACCAGGGCTGGAAGCTAACTATGGCTACACCTTC.

V is TRBV9 and J is TRBJ2-1; 7 positions match TRBD1. Germline-derived CDR1 and CDR2 are SGDLS and YYNGEE. J lost 4 bases, V lost 0 bases, and 4 bases had no gene match. CDR3 length equals 15 residues. In DNA, the CDR3 is TGTGCCAGCAGCGTAGGAGGGGGCGAATACAATGAGCAGTTCTTC. Protein: CASSVGGGEYNEQFF.

CDR3 sequence reads: CASSDPSGRVETQYF. The CDR3 DNA reads as TGCGCCAGCAGTGATCCAAGCGGGAGGGTCGAGACCCAGTACTTC. This rearrangement joins TRBV10-2 to TRBJ2-5; 10 bases are a match to TRBD2. The V gene end was trimmed by 3 bases and the J gene end by 5 bases; junction bases not matched to a gene: 6. This CDR3 comprises 15 residues. CDR1 and CDR2 (germline): WSHSY, SAAADI.

The chain employs TRBV5-1 and TRBJ1-2, with 8 bases matching TRBD1. V shed 0 bases, J shed 3 bases, and the junction held 1 base outside the gene matches. Germline CDR1 reads SGHRS; CDR2 reads YFSETQ. This CDR3 has 14 residues. In DNA form, the CDR3 reads TGCGCCAGCAGCTTGGCAGGGGGCGACTATGGCTACACCTTC. Translating it yields CASSLAGGDYGYTF.

The chain joins TRBV7-8 to TRBJ2-1; 7 bases line up with TRBD1. V shed 5 bases, J shed 12 bases, and the junction held 10 bases outside the gene matches. The germline V gene encodes CDR1 SGHVS and CDR2 FQNEAQ. The CDR3 is made up of 13 amino acids. CDR3 residues: CASSTATGLGQFF. The CDR3 DNA reads as TGTGCCAGCAGCACCGCGACAGGGCTGGGGCAGTTCTTC.

The rearrangement links TRBV19 to TRBJ1-4, with 9 bases matching TRBD1. The junction had 8 bases not matched to a gene; V was cut back by 4 bases and J by 8 bases. This CDR3 contains 15 residues. Germline CDR1 is LNHDA and CDR2 is SQIVND (reference sequence). CDR3 sequence: CASSTTGGIGEKLFF. The CDR3 coding sequence is TGTGCCAGTAGTACGACAGGGGGGATCGGGGAAAAACTGTTTTTT.

This chain joins TRBV10-1 and TRBJ2-7; 8 positions agree with TRBD1. CDR3 length equals 15 residues. CDR1 and CDR2 from the germline V gene are WNHNN and SYGVQD (reference sequence). The junction had 8 bases not matched to a gene; V was cut back by 5 bases and J by 2 bases. In nucleotides, the CDR3 is TGCGCCAGCAGTTATCGGACAGGGAGGCCCTACGAGCAGTACTTC. This translates into CASSYRTGRPYEQYF.

This chain connects TRBV18 to TRBJ2-1; 7 bases line up with TRBD2. This CDR3 spans 17 amino acids. The germline gives CDR1 KGHSH, CDR2 LQKENI. Trimming took 3 bases from V and 6 from J; bases not matched to a gene: 14. The CDR3 loop reads CASSPGSMGGPGNEQFF. The CDR3 DNA sequence: TGTGCCAGCTCACCGGGATCTATGGGAGGGCCGGGCAATGAGCAGTTCTTC.

This clone was seen a single time. The chain employs TRBV9 and TRBJ1-2; 8 bases fit TRBD1. The V segment lost 3 bases and the J segment 5 bases; nucleotides outside the gene matches: 3. The CDR3 is 13 amino acids. Germline CDR1 SGDLS, CDR2 YYNGEE. The CDR3 coding sequence is TGTGCCAGCAGCGCGGGACAGGAATATGGCTACACCTTC. Translation: CASSAGQEYGYTF.

The J gene is TRBJ2-3, the V gene TRBV7-2; possibly TRBD2 for D (5 bases). The CDR3 sequence is 14 residues long. Germline V gene sequence: CDR1 SGHTA, CDR2 FQGNSA. V lost 5 bases to trimming and J lost 5 bases, with 14 bases between them. In DNA form, the CDR3 reads TGTGCCAGCAGCCCCCCCGGGGTAAGAGATACGCAGTATTTT. Protein product: CASSPPGVRDTQYF. Looking up the rest from reference TRBV7-2 and TRBJ2-3 gives the full variable domain: GAGVSQSPSNKVTEKGKDVELRCDPISGHTALYWYRQSLGQGLEFLIYFQGNSAPDKSGLPSDRFSAERTGGSVSTLTIQRTQQEDSAVYLCASSPPGVRDTQYFGPGTRLTVL.

This CDR3 is CASSLGLAGGRTDTQYF. The CDR3 DNA reads as TGTGCCAGCAGCTTGGGGCTAGCGGGAGGAAGGACAGATACGCAGTATTTT. V usage is TRBV7-2 and J usage is TRBJ2-3; 11 bases fit TRBD2. V shed 3 bases, J shed 3 bases, and the junction held 8 bases outside the gene matches. Germline values: CDR1 SGHTA, CDR2 FQGNSA. The CDR3 loop spans 17 amino acids. Drawing the rest from reference TRBV7-2 and TRBJ2-3, the complete variable domain is GAGVSQSPSNKVTEKGKDVELRCDPISGHTALYWYRQSLGQGLEFLIYFQGNSAPDKSGLPSDRFSAERTGGSVSTLTIQRTQQEDSAVYLCASSLGLAGGRTDTQYFGPGTRLTVL.

The chain recombines TRBV4-3 with TRBJ1-2; 7 nucleotides agree with TRBD1. The CDR3 length is 16 residues. V dropped 4 bases and J dropped 3; count of bases not matched to a gene: 11. Germline loops: CDR1 LGHNA, CDR2 YSLEER. The CDR3 here is CASSPQEQGDYYGYTF. The CDR3 DNA follows: TGCGCCAGCAGCCCCCAGGAGCAGGGGGATTACTATGGCTACACCTTC.

The chain combines TRBV7-2 with TRBJ1-5, with TRBD1 matching 8 bases. This CDR3 comprises 17 residues. In germline, CDR1 is SGHTA, CDR2 FQGNSA. V lost 5 bases, J lost 1 base, and 10 bases stayed unmatched. The CDR3 DNA reads as TGTGCCAGCAGCCCAACAGGACAGGGATCGAGCAATCAGCCCCAGCATTTT. This encodes CASSPTGQGSSNQPQHF.

This clone was seen a single time. The CDR3 DNA reads TGTGCCAGCAGCTTAGGCAGGGGGAACACCGGGGAGCTGTTTTTT. This gives the protein CASSLGRGNTGELFF. This chain joins TRBV7-2 and TRBJ2-2, with D maybe TRBD1 (6 bases). CDR1 and CDR2 from the germline V gene are SGHTA and FQGNSA. V was pared by 1 base and J by 1 base, with 7 bases between. The CDR3 sequence is 15 residues long. The full variable domain, rest sourced from reference TRBV7-2 and TRBJ2-2, is GAGVSQSPSNKVTEKGKDVELRCDPISGHTALYWYRQSLGQGLEFLIYFQGNSAPDKSGLPSDRFSAERTGGSVSTLTIQRTQQEDSAVYLCASSLGRGNTGELFFGEGSRLTVL.

This chain links TRBV5-5 with TRBJ2-7; TRBD1 might be the D (7 bases). This CDR3 has 14 amino acids. The germline V gene has CDR1 SGHKS and CDR2 YYEKEE (reference sequence). V lost 4 bases and J 2 bases, leaving 13 bases between the germline ends. The CDR3 region is CASSHGGGPYEQYF. CDR3 DNA sequence: TGTGCCAGCAGCCACGGAGGGGGCCCCTACGAGCAGTACTTC.

This clone came up once. V and J are TRBV9 and TRBJ1-3; TRBD1 matches 7 bases. Trimming took 0 bases from V and 1 from J; bases not matched to a gene: 4. The CDR3 covers 16 residues. Germline V gene lookup returns CDR1 SGDLS and CDR2 YYNGEE. The CDR3 protein is CASSVGGQSSGNTIYF. The CDR3 coding sequence is TGTGCCAGCAGCGTAGGGGGACAGTCTTCTGGAAACACCATATATTTT. Variable domain in full (rest from reference TRBV9 and TRBJ1-3): DSGVTQTPKHLITATGQRVTLRCSPRSGDLSVYWYQQSLDQGLQFLIQYYNGEERAKGNILERFSAQQFPDLHSELNLSSLELGDSALYFCASSVGGQSSGNTIYFGEGSWLTVV.

The V gene is TRBV5-1, the J gene TRBJ1-3; maybe TRBD1 (6 bases). Germline V gives CDR1 SGHRS, CDR2 YFSETQ. Trimming removed 4 bases at V and 0 bases at J, with 11 bases between. The CDR3 spans 15 residues. This chain's CDR3 is CASSASGVSGNTIYF. CDR3 DNA sequence: TGCGCCAGCAGCGCTTCAGGGGTCTCTGGAAACACCATATATTTT.

This clone has only a few counts. J is TRBJ2-1 and V is TRBV5-5; TRBD2 might be the D (6 bases). Germline V lookup: CDR1 SGHKS, CDR2 YYEKEE (reference sequence). Trimming took 2 bases from V and 2 from J, leaving 11 bases between them. The CDR3 runs to 15 residues. The CDR3 here is CASSFLSSAYNEQFF. The CDR3, as DNA: TGTGCCAGCAGCTTTTTGTCTAGCGCCTACAATGAGCAGTTCTTC.